This T cell receptor beta chain was captured in a study of T cell changes during pregnancy in multiple sclerosis. V lost 8 bases, J lost 4 bases, and 14 bases lay in between. CDR3 length: 13 residues. Germline lookup yields CDR1 SNHLY and CDR2 FYNNEI. The data were produced by immunoSEQ multiplex PCR, yet TCRdb's version contains in-frame clones alone and is incomplete. The table records under 130,000 clones, roughly 93% of them present only once. The chain carries TRBV2 and TRBJ1-2, with D uncertain. This clonotype was sampled from a female donor with multiple sclerosis, enrolled in a pregnancy study. This material consisted of peripheral blood, taken after pregnancy. The DNA of the CDR3 is TGTGCCAGCCGGGAAGGCCCGAGCTATGGCTACACCTTC. As protein: CASREGPSYGYTF.